The source of this T cell receptor beta chain is a study of blood T cells in healthy people across ages. This CDR3 has 17 amino acids. Germline values: CDR1 DFQATT, CDR2 SNEGSKA (reference sequence). V was pared by 5 bases and J by 0 bases, with 22 bases between. Concerning this clonotype: The target antigen is unknown.

Study-level points and caveats: Significant beta diversity loss was already apparent by age approximately 40, declining roughly linearly.

It was with a sample-barcoded 5' primer and a J-beta primer mix that a second PCR of about 6 to 12 cycles was run. Through a template-switch adaptor with 12 random nucleotides, each cDNA molecule received a tag. From the 5' RACE reads, TCRdb called clonotypes with MiXCR, one entry per CDR3 protein. The sample lists over a million distinct CDR3 sequences, 59% occurring once. The authors isolated at least 6.5 million PBMCs per sample. The rearrangement links TRBV20-1 to TRBJ1-2; D ambiguous. The source is a man between 18 and 35 years old in good health. Specimen: blood. The CDR3 nucleotides are TGCAGTGCTCCACTCCCACAACCTAATATAGCTAACTATGGCTACACCTTC. As protein: CSAPLPQPNIANYGYTF.